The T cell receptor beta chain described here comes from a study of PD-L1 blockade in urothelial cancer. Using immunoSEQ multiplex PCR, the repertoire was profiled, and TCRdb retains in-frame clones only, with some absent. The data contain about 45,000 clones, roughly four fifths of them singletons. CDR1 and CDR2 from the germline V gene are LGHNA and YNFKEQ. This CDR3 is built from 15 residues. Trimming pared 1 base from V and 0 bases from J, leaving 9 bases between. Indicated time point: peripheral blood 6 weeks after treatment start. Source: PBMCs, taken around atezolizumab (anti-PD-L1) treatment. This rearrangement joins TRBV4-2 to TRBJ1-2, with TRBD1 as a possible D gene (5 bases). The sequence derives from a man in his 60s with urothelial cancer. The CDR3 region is CASSQVQGANYGYTF. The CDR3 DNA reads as TGTGCCAGCAGCCAAGTGCAGGGCGCTAACTATGGCTACACCTTC.